The 12 T cell receptor beta chains given below trace back to one sample, sequenced in a study of blood T cell repertoires in COVID-19. The data were produced by immunoSEQ multiplex PCR, yet TCRdb's version contains in-frame clones alone and is incomplete. The table lists approximately 350,000 clones, approximately 86% of them singletons. Sequencing was performed on peripheral blood. All receptors derive from a woman aged 55-70 years with COVID-19, enrolled during active disease.

This rearrangement joins TRBV7-3 to TRBJ2-5; TRBD2 matches at 8 bases. The CDR3 consists of 13 residues. Trimming removed 5 bases from V and 5 bases from J; junction bases left unmatched: 4. CDR1 SGHTA and CDR2 FQGTGA come from the germline V gene. CDR3 in DNA: TGTGCCAGCAGCACGGGAGGGGAGGAGACCCAGTACTTC. Amino acids: CASSTGGEETQYF. Full variable domain (remainder filled in from reference TRBV7-3 and TRBJ2-5): GAGVSQTPSNKVTEKGKYVELRCDPISGHTALYWYRQSLGQGPEFLIYFQGTGAADDSGLPNDRFFAVRPEGSVSTLKIQRTERGDSAVYLCASSTGGEETQYFGPGTRLLVL.

The chain recombines TRBV7-6 with TRBJ2-7; D ambiguous. V lost 6 bases to trimming and J lost 2 bases, with 14 bases between them. Looked up from germline, CDR1 is SGHVS and CDR2 is FNYEAQ. The CDR3 has 14 residues. CDR3 region: CASRNMNYPYEQYF. In DNA form, the CDR3 reads TGTGCCAGCAGAAACATGAATTACCCCTACGAGCAGTACTTC.

The genes are TRBV5-1 and TRBJ2-2; D gene uncertain. This CDR3 contains 17 residues. The germline V gene encodes CDR1 SGHRS and CDR2 YFSETQ. Trimming shortened V by 0 bases and J by 0 bases, and 12 bases separated the two germline ends. The CDR3 here is CASSLGLAVTNTGELFF. The CDR3 DNA follows: TGCGCCAGCAGCTTGGGGTTGGCGGTAACGAACACCGGGGAGCTGTTTTTT. Together with reference TRBV5-1 and TRBJ2-2, the CDR3 gives the full variable domain: KAGVTQTPRYLIKTRGQQVTLSCSPISGHRSVSWYQQTPGQGLQFLFEYFSETQRNKGNFPGRFSGRQFSNSRSEMNVSTLELGDSALYLCASSLGLAVTNTGELFFGEGSRLTVL.

The chain carries TRBV5-1 and TRBJ1-3, with TRBD1 matching 8 bases. Germline CDR1 is SGHRS and CDR2 is YFSETQ. The junction had 7 bases not matched to a gene; V was cut back by 4 bases and J by 4 bases. This CDR3 contains 15 residues. The CDR3 DNA reads TGCGCCAGCAGCCTGACAGGGGTTTTAGGAAACACCATATATTTT. As protein: CASSLTGVLGNTIYF.

The table lists this clone with many counts. The rearrangement links TRBV2 to TRBJ1-4, with 10 bases fitting TRBD1. This CDR3 is built from 14 residues. CDR1 and CDR2 (germline): SNHLY, FYNNEI. With 8 bases clipped from V and 8 bases from J, the junction kept 8 bases outside the gene matches. CDR3 sequence (DNA): TGTGCCAGCGGCACCGGGACAGGGGACGAAAAACTGTTTTTT. Translated: CASGTGTGDEKLFF.

The chain couples TRBV12-3 or TRBV12-4 to TRBJ1-1; D gene uncertain. With 5 bases removed from V and 6 bases from J, the gap between germline ends came to 10 bases. There are 12 residues in the CDR3. The CDR3 region has the DNA TGTGCCAGCAGTCTATTTTTCCCTGAAGCTTTCTTT. Protein product: CASSLFFPEAFF.

The chain links TRBV19 to TRBJ2-7; D perhaps matches TRBD1 (5 bases). The CDR3 extends over 15 amino acids. CDR1 and CDR2 (germline): LNHDA, SQIVND (reference sequence). Trimming took off 1 base at V and 3 bases at J, with 13 bases between the two ends. The CDR3, as DNA: TGTGCCAGTAGTATAGTTCCCGGAAGGGGCTACGAGCAGTACTTC. This codes for CASSIVPGRGYEQYF.

The rearrangement links TRBV3-1 (or the pseudogene TRBV3-2) to TRBJ1-6; D not certain. The length of the CDR3 is 13 residues. Between the trimmed V and J ends, which lost 5 bases and 8 bases, there was a span of 10 bases. In germline, CDR1 is LGHDT, CDR2 YNNKEL (reference sequence). The CDR3 here is CASSYSTDSPLHF. The CDR3 DNA is TGTGCCAGCAGCTACAGTACAGATTCACCCCTCCACTTT.

CDR3 bases: TGTGCCAGCAGCTCTACGATCGGGAGGGTGGACAACACCGGGGAGCTGTTTTTT. It yields the protein CASSSTIGRVDNTGELFF. The J gene is TRBJ2-2, the V gene TRBV11-3; 8 positions match TRBD2. J lost 2 bases, V lost 4 bases, and 12 bases had no gene match. The CDR3 has 18 amino acids. In germline, CDR1 is SGHNT, CDR2 YENEEA.

This clone was found once. The V gene is TRBV11-2, the J gene TRBJ2-2; possibly TRBD2 for D (5 bases). The germline V gene encodes CDR1 SGHAT and CDR2 FQNNGV. The CDR3 is made up of 12 amino acids. V was clipped by 5 bases and J by 6 bases, with 7 bases between them. CDR3 region: CASSHGAGELFF. CDR3 DNA sequence: TGTGCCAGCAGCCACGGGGCCGGGGAGCTGTTTTTT.

The DNA of the CDR3 is TGCAGCGTTGTAGTCGGGACAGGGGTCGGTGAGCAGTTCTTC. Translated: CSVVVGTGVGEQFF. V usage is TRBV29-1 and J usage is TRBJ2-1, with 10 bases lining up with TRBD1. Germline CDR1 reads SQVTM; CDR2 reads ANQGSEA. The V gene end was trimmed by 4 bases and the J gene end by 9 bases; junction bases not matched to a gene: 9. The CDR3 extends over 14 amino acids.

The V and J genes are TRBV6-2 or TRBV6-3 and TRBJ2-7; 9 bases agree with TRBD1. Germline assignment: CDR1 MNHEY and CDR2 SVGEGT. The CDR3 runs 16 residues. The V gene end was trimmed by 0 bases and the J gene end by 3 bases; junction bases not matched to a gene: 6. CDR3 protein: CASSYSSGQGGYEQYF. CDR3 in DNA: TGTGCCAGCAGTTACTCCTCGGGACAGGGAGGCTACGAGCAGTACTTC.